The present T cell receptor beta chain was sequenced within a study of molecular identifiers for immune sequencing clone quantification. The germline gives CDR1 SQVTM, CDR2 ANQGSEA. The CDR3 covers 12 residues. Trimming pared 4 bases from V and 7 bases from J, leaving 14 bases between. Naive CD8 T cells were FACS-sorted by CD8+CD4-CCR7+CD45RA+ markers. This clonotype was detected many times. TCRdb re-called the PCR reads with MiXCR, one entry per CDR3 protein. The table lists approximately 63,000 distinct CDR3 sequences, under 20% of them singletons. The material sequenced was naive CD8+ T cells from blood, with Jurkat cell RNA spiked in. The subset is: FACS-sorted CD8+CD4-CCR7+CD45RA+ naive T cells. The chain uses TRBV29-1 and TRBJ2-7; D gene uncertain. The sequence derives from a human donor in good health. Some libraries in this study had Jurkat cell RNA spiked in. The CDR3 spells CSVVSLHREQYF. The CDR3 DNA is TGCAGCGTTGTAAGTCTTCATCGGGAGCAGTACTTC.